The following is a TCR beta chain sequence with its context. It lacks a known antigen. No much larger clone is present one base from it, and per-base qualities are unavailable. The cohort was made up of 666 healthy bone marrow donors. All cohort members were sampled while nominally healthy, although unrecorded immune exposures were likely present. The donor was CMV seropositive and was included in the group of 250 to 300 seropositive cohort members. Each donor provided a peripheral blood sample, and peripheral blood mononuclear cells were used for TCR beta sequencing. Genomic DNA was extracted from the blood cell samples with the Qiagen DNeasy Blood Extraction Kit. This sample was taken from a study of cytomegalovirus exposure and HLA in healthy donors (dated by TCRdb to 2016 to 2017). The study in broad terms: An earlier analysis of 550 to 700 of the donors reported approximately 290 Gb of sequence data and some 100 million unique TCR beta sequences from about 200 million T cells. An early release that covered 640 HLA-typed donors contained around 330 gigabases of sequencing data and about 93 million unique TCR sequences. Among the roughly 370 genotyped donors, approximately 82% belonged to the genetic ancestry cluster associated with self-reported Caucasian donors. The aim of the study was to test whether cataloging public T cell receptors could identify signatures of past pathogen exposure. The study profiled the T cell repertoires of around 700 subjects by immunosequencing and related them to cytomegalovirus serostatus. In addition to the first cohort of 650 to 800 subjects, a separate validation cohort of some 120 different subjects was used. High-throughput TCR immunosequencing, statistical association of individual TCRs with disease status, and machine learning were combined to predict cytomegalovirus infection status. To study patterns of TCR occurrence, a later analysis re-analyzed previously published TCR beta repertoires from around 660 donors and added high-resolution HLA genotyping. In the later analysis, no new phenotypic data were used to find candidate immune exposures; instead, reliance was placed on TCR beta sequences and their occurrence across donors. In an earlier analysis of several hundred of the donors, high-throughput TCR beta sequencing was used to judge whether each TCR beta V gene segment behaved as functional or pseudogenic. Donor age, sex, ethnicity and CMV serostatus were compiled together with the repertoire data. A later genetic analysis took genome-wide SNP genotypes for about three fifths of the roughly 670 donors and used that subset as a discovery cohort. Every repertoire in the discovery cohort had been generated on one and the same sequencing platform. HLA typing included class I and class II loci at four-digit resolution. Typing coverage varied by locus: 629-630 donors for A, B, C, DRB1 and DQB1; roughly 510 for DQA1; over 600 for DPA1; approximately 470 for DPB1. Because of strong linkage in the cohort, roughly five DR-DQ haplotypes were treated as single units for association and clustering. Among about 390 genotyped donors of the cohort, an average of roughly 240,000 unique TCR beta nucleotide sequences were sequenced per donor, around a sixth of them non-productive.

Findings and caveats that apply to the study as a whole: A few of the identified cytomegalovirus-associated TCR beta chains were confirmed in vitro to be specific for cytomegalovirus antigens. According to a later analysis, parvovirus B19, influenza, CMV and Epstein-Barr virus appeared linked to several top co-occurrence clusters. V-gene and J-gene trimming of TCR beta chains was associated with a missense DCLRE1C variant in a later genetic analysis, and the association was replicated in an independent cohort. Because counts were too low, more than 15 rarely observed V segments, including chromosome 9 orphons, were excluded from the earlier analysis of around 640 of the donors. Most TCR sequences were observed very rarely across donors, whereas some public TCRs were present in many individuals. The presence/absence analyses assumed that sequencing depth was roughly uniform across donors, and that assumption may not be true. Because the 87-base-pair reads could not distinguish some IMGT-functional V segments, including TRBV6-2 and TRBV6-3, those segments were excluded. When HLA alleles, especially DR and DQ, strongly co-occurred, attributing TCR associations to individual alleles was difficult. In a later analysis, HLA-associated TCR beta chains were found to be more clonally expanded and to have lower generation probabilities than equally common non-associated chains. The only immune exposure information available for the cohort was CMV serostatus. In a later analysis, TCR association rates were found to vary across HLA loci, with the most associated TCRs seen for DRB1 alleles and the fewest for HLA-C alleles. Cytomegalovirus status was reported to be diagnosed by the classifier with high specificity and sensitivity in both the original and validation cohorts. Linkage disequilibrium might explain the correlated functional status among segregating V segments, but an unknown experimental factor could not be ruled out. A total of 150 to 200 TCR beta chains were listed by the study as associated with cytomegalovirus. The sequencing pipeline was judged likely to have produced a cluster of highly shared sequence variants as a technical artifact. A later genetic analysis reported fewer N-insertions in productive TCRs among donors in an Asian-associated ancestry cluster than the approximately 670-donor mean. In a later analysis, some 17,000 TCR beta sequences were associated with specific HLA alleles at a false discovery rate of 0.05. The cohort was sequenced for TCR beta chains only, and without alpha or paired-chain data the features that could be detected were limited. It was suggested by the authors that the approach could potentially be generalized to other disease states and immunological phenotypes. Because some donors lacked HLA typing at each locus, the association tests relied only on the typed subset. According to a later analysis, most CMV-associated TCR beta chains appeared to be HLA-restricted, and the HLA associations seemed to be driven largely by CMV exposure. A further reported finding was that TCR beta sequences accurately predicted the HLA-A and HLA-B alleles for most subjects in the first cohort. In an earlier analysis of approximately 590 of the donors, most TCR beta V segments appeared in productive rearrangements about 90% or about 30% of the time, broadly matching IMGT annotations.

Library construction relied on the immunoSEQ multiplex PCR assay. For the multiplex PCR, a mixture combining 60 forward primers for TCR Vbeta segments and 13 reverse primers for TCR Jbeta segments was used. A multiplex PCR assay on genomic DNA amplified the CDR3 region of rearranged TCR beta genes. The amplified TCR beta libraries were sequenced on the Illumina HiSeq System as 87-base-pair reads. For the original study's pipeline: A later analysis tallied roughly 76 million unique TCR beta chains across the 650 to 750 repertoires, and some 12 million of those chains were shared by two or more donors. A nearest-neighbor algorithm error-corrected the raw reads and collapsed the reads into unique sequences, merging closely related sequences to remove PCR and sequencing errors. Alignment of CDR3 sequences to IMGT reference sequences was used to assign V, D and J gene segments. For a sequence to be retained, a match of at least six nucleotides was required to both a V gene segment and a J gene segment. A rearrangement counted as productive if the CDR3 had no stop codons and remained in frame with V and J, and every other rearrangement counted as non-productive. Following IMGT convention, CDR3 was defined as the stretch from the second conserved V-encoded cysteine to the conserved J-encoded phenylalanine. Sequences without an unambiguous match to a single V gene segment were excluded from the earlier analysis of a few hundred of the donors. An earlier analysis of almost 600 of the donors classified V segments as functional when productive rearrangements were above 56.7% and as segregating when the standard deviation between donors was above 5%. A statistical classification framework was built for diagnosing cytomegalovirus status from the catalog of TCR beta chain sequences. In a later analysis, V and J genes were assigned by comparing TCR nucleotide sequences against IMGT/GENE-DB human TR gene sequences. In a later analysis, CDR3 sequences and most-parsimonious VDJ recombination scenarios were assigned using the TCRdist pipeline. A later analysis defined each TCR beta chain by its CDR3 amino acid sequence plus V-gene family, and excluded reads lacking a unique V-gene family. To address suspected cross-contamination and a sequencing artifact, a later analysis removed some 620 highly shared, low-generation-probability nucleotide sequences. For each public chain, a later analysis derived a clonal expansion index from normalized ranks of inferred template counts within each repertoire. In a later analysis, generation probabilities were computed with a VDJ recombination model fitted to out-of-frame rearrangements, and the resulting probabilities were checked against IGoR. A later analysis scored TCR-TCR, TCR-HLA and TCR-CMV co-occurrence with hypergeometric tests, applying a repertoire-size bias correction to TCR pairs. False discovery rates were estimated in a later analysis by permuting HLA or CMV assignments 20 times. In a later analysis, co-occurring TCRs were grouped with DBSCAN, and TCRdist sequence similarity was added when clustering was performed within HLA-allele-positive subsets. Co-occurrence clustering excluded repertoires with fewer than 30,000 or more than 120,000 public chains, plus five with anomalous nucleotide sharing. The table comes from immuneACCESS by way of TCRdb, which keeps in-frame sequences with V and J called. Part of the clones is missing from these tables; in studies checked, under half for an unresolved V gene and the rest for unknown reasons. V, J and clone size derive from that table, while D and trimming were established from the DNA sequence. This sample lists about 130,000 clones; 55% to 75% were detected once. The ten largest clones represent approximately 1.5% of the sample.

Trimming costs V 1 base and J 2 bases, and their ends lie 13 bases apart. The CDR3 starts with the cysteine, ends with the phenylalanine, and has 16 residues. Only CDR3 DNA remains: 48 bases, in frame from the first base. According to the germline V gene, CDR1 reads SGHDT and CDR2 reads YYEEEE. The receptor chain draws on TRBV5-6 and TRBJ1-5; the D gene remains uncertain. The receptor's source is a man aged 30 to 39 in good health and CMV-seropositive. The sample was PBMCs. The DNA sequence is TGTGCCAGCAGCTTGAAGTGGCAGACTCGCAATCAGCCCCAGCATTTT. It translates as CASSLKWQTRNQPQHF. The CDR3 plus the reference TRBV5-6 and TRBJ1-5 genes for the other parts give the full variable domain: DAGVTQSPTHLIKTRGQQVTLRCSPKSGHDTVSWYQQALGQGPQFIFQYYEEEERQRGNFPDRFSGHQFPNYSSELNVNALLLGDSALYLCASSLKWQTRNQPQHFGDGTRLSIL.